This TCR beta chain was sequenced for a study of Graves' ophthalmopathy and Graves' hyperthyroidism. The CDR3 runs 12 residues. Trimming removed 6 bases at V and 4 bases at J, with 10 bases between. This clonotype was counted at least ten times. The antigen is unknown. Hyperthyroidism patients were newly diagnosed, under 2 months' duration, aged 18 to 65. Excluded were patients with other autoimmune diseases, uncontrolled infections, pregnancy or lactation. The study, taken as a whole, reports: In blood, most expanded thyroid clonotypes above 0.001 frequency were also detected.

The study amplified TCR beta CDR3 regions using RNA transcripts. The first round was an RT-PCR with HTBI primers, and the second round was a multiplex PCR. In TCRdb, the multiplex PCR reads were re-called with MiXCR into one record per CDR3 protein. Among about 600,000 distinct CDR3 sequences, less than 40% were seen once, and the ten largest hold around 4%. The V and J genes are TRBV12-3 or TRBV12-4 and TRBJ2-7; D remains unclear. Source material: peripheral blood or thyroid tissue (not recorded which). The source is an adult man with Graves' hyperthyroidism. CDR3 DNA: TGTGCCAGCAGCTTCTTCAATTACGAGCAGTACTTC. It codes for CASSFFNYEQYF.